This record looks at one T cell receptor beta chain sequence and its context. Its antigen is currently not known. Base qualities are not at hand, and no much larger clone is one base apart. V is reduced by 0 bases and J by 0 bases, leaving a spacing of 10 bases between them. The germline V gene (reference sequence) gives CDR1 as SGHNT and CDR2 as YYREEE. From the cysteine up to the phenylalanine, the CDR3 has a length of 15 residues. Of all the DNA, just the CDR3 is kept, 45 bases in frame from base 1. The sample comes from a study of memory CD8 T cells in hepatitis C reinfection (dated by TCRdb to the late 2010s). With respect to the entire study: Among the donors, a few cleared two back-to-back HCV infections on their own, whereas two got rid of a primary infection but ended up chronically infected after reinfection. An HCV reinfection was defined as a positive HCV RNA test that came after two negative tests taken at least 60 days apart. Peak reinfection samples were obtained 3 to 8 weeks after detection of reinfection. The study tracked the TCR beta repertoire of virus-specific CD8 T cells longitudinally across an HCV reinfection episode in 5 or 6 donors. Between the late 2000s and the early 2010s, about five reinfection cases that had stored pre-reinfection samples were identified. Participants who had resolved a prior HCV infection were followed every 3 months in the reinfection study. The peak reinfection time point was selected on the basis of previously published longitudinal tetramer+ CD8 T cell frequency data. On the study overall, not on this receptor specifically: With only a few donors, the study could not reach definitive conclusions about public clonotypes linked to secondary clearance.

The time point label on this specimen signifies: peak reinfection, 3 to 8 weeks after reinfection detection. Sorted cells were sequenced directly ex vivo, without in vitro expansion prior to TCR sequencing. The donors were people who inject drugs and were enrolled in the Montreal Acute Hepatitis C Cohort Study (HEPCO) in Canada. As controls, total naive CD8 T cells were sorted as viable CD3+ CD8+ CD45RO- cells from two donors at all three reinfection time points. Before sorting, cryopreserved peripheral blood mononuclear cells were thawed and used as the source for purifying CD8 T cells. The MACS CD8+ T cell Isolation Kit was used to enrich CD8 T cells by negative selection. Cells were sorted on a BD FACSAria II sorter running FACSDiva software, and FlowJo was used to analyze the data. Library creation used the immunoSEQ multiplex PCR assay. Genomic DNA was pulled from the sorted cells, and the automated high-throughput method of Adaptive Biotechnologies was used to sequence the TCR beta V, D and J regions. A two-step, bias-controlled multiplex PCR was used to amplify the CDR3 regions. Amplified TCR beta libraries were sequenced on an Illumina instrument. The authors' analysis ran thus. Demultiplexed reads were processed to lower amplification and sequencing bias, and the IMGT database was used to assign CDR3 sequences to gene families. Repertoire data were analyzed with ImmunoSEQ software version 2.0. Out-of-frame sequences and sequences with stop codons in the CDR3 were removed from clonotype lists. Clonotypes with a frequency below 0.01% were excluded because such low-frequency clonotypes corresponded to less than one cell. Richness was calculated by dividing observed richness by input cell number, and evenness was calculated by dividing Shannon entropy by log observed richness. To measure repertoire diversity and how similar the repertoire was between time points, Simpson diversity and Morisita-Horn overlap indices were applied. Each clonotype was placed into one of four groups: dominant (>1%), sub-dominant (0.5-0.99%), low abundance (0.1-0.49%) or lowest abundance (<0.1%). A germline index was calculated as total CDR3 length minus total nucleotide additions, divided by total CDR3 length. Drawn from immuneACCESS, this table holds only the in-frame rearrangements with V and J called that TCRdb kept. Clones are partly lost; checked studies trace under half to an unresolved V gene and leave the rest unexplained. V and J calls plus clone size are reproduced from that table; the DNA served to infer D and trimming. The sample table contains 35,000 to 50,000 clones; only one count was recorded for 88% of them. The ten largest clones add up to 1% to 1.5% of the sample.

The V and J genes are TRBV5-4 and TRBJ2-7; no D gene is confidently identified. Sequenced: naive CD8+ T cells sorted from blood. The label giving this sample's cell subset or site can be read as: total naive CD8+CD45RO- T cells. This clonotype originated in a man aged 18-30 years with hepatitis C virus infection. The CDR3 loop reads CASSLGRPSSYEQYF. The DNA sequence follows: TGTGCCAGCAGCTTGGGGCGGCCGAGCTCCTACGAGCAGTACTTC.